This record covers a single T cell receptor (beta chain). The antigen is not known. The source of the sample is a study of cytomegalovirus exposure and HLA in healthy donors. Whole-study results and caveats: The classifier reportedly diagnosed cytomegalovirus status with high sensitivity and specificity.

Data came from immunoSEQ multiplex PCR; TCRdb stores just in-frame clones and leaves some out. The sample includes fewer than 200,000 clones, roughly nine tenths seen only once; the top ten take 2% to 3%. Germline CDR1 and CDR2: ENHRY and SYGVKD. The CDR3 is made up of 13 amino acids. The V and J ends lost 5 bases and 2 bases respectively, with 10 bases between them. Sequences were obtained from PBMCs. This receptor was identified in a man aged 18 to 29 in good health and CMV-seropositive. This sequence joins TRBV10-3 and TRBJ2-7; D perhaps matches TRBD1 (5 bases). CDR3 in amino acids: CAISQGAPYEQYF. CDR3 nucleotides: TGTGCCATCAGTCAGGGCGCCCCCTACGAGCAGTACTTC.